A selection of T cell receptor beta chains follows, all from one sample in a study of identifying expanded T cells in peripheral blood. Produced via immunoSEQ multiplex PCR; TCRdb's table is partial and in-frame only. The data show 55,000 to 60,000 clones, with around 90% seen just once and 3.5% to 4.5% held by the top ten. Sequencing used blood. The source is a person aged 18 to 75 in good health. Both conserved end residues are part of each CDR3. The order of the fields is clone size, CDR3 length, V gene, J gene, D gene, CDR3 DNA, CDR3 protein. A D gene is named only where the DNA matches it firmly. Clone size, where shown, is once, few, many, or a class for clones that have expanded.

NA	17	TRBV7-2	TRBJ2-1	NA	TGTGCCAGCAGCTCTATCTGGGGGGCGGGCGGATACAATGAGCAGTTCTTC	CASSSIWGAGGYNEQFF
NA	14	TRBV2	TRBJ1-2	TRBD1	TGTGCCAGCGGAGCCACGGGACAGAACTATGGCTACACCTTC	CASGATGQNYGYTF
NA	15	TRBV6-5	TRBJ2-6	NA	TGTGCCAGCAGCCAGATATATACTGGGGCCAACGTCCTGACTTTC	CASSQIYTGANVLTF
NA	11	TRBV20-1	TRBJ2-3	NA	TGCAGTGCTAGAGATGTCTTGGCGCAGTATTTT	CSARDVLAQYF
NA	14	TRBV4-3	TRBJ2-1	NA	TGCGCCAGCAGCCAAGATATAAGCATCCATGAGCAGTTCTTC	CASSQDISIHEQFF
NA	14	TRBV7-3	TRBJ1-1	TRBD1	TGTGCCAGCAGCAAAACAGGGGGGAACACTGAAGCTTTCTTT	CASSKTGGNTEAFF
NA	13	TRBV27	TRBJ2-7	NA	TGTGCCAGCAGGAACACAGGTATCTACGAGCAGTACTTC	CASRNTGIYEQYF
NA	16	TRBV28	TRBJ2-7	TRBD2	TGTGCCAGCAGTACACACCCAAGTAGCGGGAGCTACGAGCAGTACTTC	CASSTHPSSGSYEQYF
NA	14	TRBV19	TRBJ1-1	NA	TGTGCCAGTAGTTCCCGGGGAGGTGACGCTGAAGCTTTCTTT	CASSSRGGDAEAFF
NA	13	TRBV28	TRBJ2-3	NA	TGTGCCAGCAGTCCGCCTAGCCGAGATACGCAGTATTTT	CASSPPSRDTQYF
NA	15	TRBV6-5	TRBJ2-3	NA	TGTGCCAGCAGTTACTCACGGACGGAAACAGATACGCAGTATTTT	CASSYSRTETDTQYF
NA	14	TRBV5-4	TRBJ2-7	NA	TGTGCCAGCAGCTTAGGTACAGGGCCCTACGAGCAGTACTTC	CASSLGTGPYEQYF
NA	14	TRBV28	TRBJ2-3	TRBD2	TGTGCCAGCGTAACCGGGACTAGGGCAGATACGCAGTATTTT	CASVTGTRADTQYF
NA	16	TRBV25-1	TRBJ2-6	NA	TGTGCCAGCAGTATTACGAGGGAGGACCGGGCCAACGTCCTGACTTTC	CASSITREDRANVLTF
NA	12	TRBV29-1	TRBJ2-3	TRBD2	TGCAGCGGACTAGCGGGAGCTAATACGCAGTATTTT	CSGLAGANTQYF
NA	14	TRBV7-2	TRBJ2-7	NA	TGTGCCAGCAGCTTACGCGGTCTGGTGCACGAGCAGTACTTC	CASSLRGLVHEQYF
few	15	TRBV28	TRBJ2-7	TRBD1	TGTGCCAGCAGCTCTACCGGACAGGGGCACAACGAGCAGTACTTC	CASSSTGQGHNEQYF
NA	14	TRBV5-1	TRBJ2-5	TRBD1	TGCGCCAGCAACACTGACAGGGAGCAAGAGACCCAGTACTTC	CASNTDREQETQYF
NA	13	TRBV7-9	TRBJ2-2	NA	TGTGCCAGCAGCTTAAGAGGGCCCGGGGAGCTGTTTTTT	CASSLRGPGELFF
few	13	TRBV7-8	TRBJ1-2	NA	TGTGCCAGCAGCGTACGGAATAACTATGGCTACACCTTC	CASSVRNNYGYTF
NA	16	TRBV19	TRBJ1-6	NA	TGTGCCAGTAGTCTGGTCCGAGACGGAGCCAATTCACCCCTCCACTTT	CASSLVRDGANSPLHF
NA	12	TRBV2	TRBJ1-1	NA	TGTGCCAGCAGTCAAGGGAACACTGAAGCTTTCTTT	CASSQGNTEAFF
NA	13	TRBV14	TRBJ1-1	NA	TGTGCCAGCAGCCTCAGAGGGACGAATGAAGCTTTCTTT	CASSLRGTNEAFF
NA	14	TRBV6-4	TRBJ2-3	TRBD2	TGTGCCAGCAGTGCTAGCGGGGGGGCCGATACGCAGTATTTT	CASSASGGADTQYF
NA	13	TRBV7-2	TRBJ1-2	NA	TGTGCCAGCAGCTTAAAACAGGGCTATGGCTACACCTTC	CASSLKQGYGYTF
NA	14	TRBV29-1	TRBJ2-7	NA	TGCAGCGTTGTCCGTGGACTCGGGCTGTACGAGCAGTACTTC	CSVVRGLGLYEQYF
NA	17	TRBV9	TRBJ2-5	NA	TGTGCCAGCAGCGTCGCTCCCGGTGCGGCGGACCGGGAGACCCAGTACTTC	CASSVAPGAADRETQYF
NA	17	TRBV7-6	TRBJ1-6	NA	TGTGCCAGCAGCTTAGAGGCCGGACTCTCCTATAATTCACCCCTCCACTTT	CASSLEAGLSYNSPLHF
NA	13	TRBV29-1	TRBJ2-4	NA	TGCAGCGTTGAAGATCCCACTGAAAACATTCAGTACTTC	CSVEDPTENIQYF
once	13	TRBV10-3	TRBJ2-7	NA	TGTGCCATCAGTGACTCTGACAGGTACGAGCAGTACTTC	CAISDSDRYEQYF
once	15	TRBV4-3	TRBJ1-3	NA	TGCGCCAGCAGCCAGGGGGTTTTCCATTTTGGCACCATATATTTT	CASSQGVFHFGTIYF
NA	11	TRBV29-1	TRBJ2-5	NA	TGCAGCGTTGATAATGCGGGGCAGACGTACTTC	CSVDNAGQTYF
NA	14	TRBV5-1	TRBJ1-6	NA	TGCGCCAGCACCACGTCGACAGCGAATTCACCCCTCCACTTT	CASTTSTANSPLHF
NA	13	TRBV6-5	TRBJ2-2	NA	TGTGCCAGCAGTTTCCTGGGTACCGGGGAGCTGTTTTTT	CASSFLGTGELFF
NA	15	TRBV19	TRBJ1-5	NA	TGTGCCAGTAAAGCAGGGGATAGACGGAATCAGCCCCAGCATTTT	CASKAGDRRNQPQHF